This T cell receptor beta chain was captured by sequencing in a study of T cell responses to AZD1222 COVID-19 vaccine. The table came from immunoSEQ multiplex PCR; TCRdb's copy has only in-frame clones and leaves some out. This table has some 100,000 clones, approximately 86% appearing once. V dropped 4 bases and J dropped 0; count of bases not matched to a gene: 2. This CDR3 contains 16 residues. Germline V gene sequence: CDR1 SEHNR, CDR2 FQNEAQ (reference sequence). The chain combines TRBV7-9 with TRBJ2-3; 12 positions agree with TRBD2. The sequencing used peripheral blood, collected 28 days after the second AZD1222 dose. This TCR came from an adult who received the AZD1222 COVID-19 vaccine. The DNA for the CDR3 is TGTGCCAGCAGCTGGACTAGCGGGGAGAGCACAGATACGCAGTATTTT. It is translated as CASSWTSGESTDTQYF.